The text below deals with one T cell receptor (beta chain). The antigen is not known. The data originate from a study of cytomegalovirus exposure and HLA in healthy donors. The germline V gene has CDR1 SGHTA and CDR2 FQGTGA. This CDR3 has 13 residues. Trimming removed 5 bases from V and 12 bases from J, with 16 bases in between. General study results and limits: Presence/absence analyses rested on an assumption that sequencing depth was roughly uniform across donors. Certain indistinguishable V segments, among them TRBV6-2 and TRBV6-3, were excluded. What was likely a sequencing artifact was a cluster of highly shared sequence variants.

In the PCR, 60 Vbeta and 13 Jbeta primers were used. Using immunoSEQ multiplex PCR, the repertoire was profiled, and TCRdb retains in-frame clones only, with some absent. The ten most abundant clones cover around 1.5% of a sample with about 130,000 clones. Sequencing was performed on PBMCs. The sequence was collected from a woman in her thirties or forties in good health and CMV-seronegative. This chain links TRBV7-3 with TRBJ2-2; possibly TRBD1 for D (6 bases). The CDR3 DNA sequence: TGTGCCAGCAGCCCTAGACAGGCCCGGAAGCTGTTTTTT. This gives the protein CASSPRQARKLFF.